These 32 T cell receptor beta chains originate from one sample sequenced in a study of T cell repertoires in aging, cancer and after chemotherapy (dated by TCRdb to the late 2010s). Sequenced using an Illumina MiSeq. Rearranged TRB sequences spanning V, D and J segments were amplified in a multiplex touch-down PCR with a mixed TRB-A/B primer pool. Using fastp at Q25 and MiXCR, TCRdb reprocessed the public reads and kept productive beta chains. Every entry covers one CDR3 protein and lists the most common genes and DNA from its rows. The sample contains several thousand distinct CDR3 sequences, over 30% of them found a single time. Of the sample, approximately 44% is held by the ten largest clones. Instead of sorted cells or RNA, genomic DNA extracted from peripheral blood served as the source for amplifying TCR beta rearrangements. Sequencing was performed on blood. These receptors were collected from a human donor in good health.

This clonotype was found a few times. The rearrangement joins TRBV6-5 to TRBJ1-4; TRBD1 aligns across 8 bases. Germline V gene lookup returns CDR1 MNHEY and CDR2 SVGAGI. J lost 8 bases, V lost 7 bases, and 12 bases had no gene match. The CDR3 is 15 residues long. The DNA of the CDR3 is TGTGCCAGCAAGTCAGGGGGCGCAGGACCCGAAAAACTGTTTTTT. Translated: CASKSGGAGPEKLFF.

CDR3 in amino acids: CASTLAVSTDTQYF. The DNA for the CDR3 is TGTGCCAGCACCCTAGCGGTTAGCACAGATACGCAGTATTTT. This chain uses TRBV6-2 or TRBV6-3 with TRBJ2-3, with 7 bases that match TRBD2. CDR1 is MNHEY and CDR2 is SVGEGT in the germline V gene. CDR3 length: 14 residues. The trim removed 7 bases at V and 0 bases at J, leaving 4 bases unmatched.

The V and J genes are TRBV19 and TRBJ2-7, with 11 bases that match TRBD1. This CDR3 contains 15 residues. Trimming at V came to 7 bases and at J to 0 bases, leaving 5 bases not matched to a gene. Germline values: CDR1 LNHDA, CDR2 SQIVND (reference sequence). CDR3 DNA sequence: TGTGCCAGTACCCTAGGGACAGGGGGCTCCTACGAGCAGTACTTC. Translation gives CASTLGTGGSYEQYF.

The table lists this clonotype with a few counts. V is TRBV29-1 and J is TRBJ1-1; D gene ambiguous. The germline V and J ends were trimmed by 8 bases and 4 bases, with 17 bases remaining between them. Germline V CDR1 and CDR2: SQVTM, ANQGSEA. The CDR3 sequence is 13 residues long. The CDR3 DNA follows: TGCAGCTTTCGGACGGGAAAAGCCACTGAAGCTTTCTTT. Its translation is CSFRTGKATEAFF.

The CDR3 nucleotides read TGTGCCAGCGGGGGGGGCTCGGGACAGCTGTCACCCCTCCACTTT. This sequence encodes CASGGGSGQLSPLHF. The chain carries TRBV27 and TRBJ1-6, with TRBD1 identical over 7 bases. CDR3 length: 15 amino acids. The ends lost 8 bases at V and 10 bases at J; junction bases unmatched: 14. Germline loops: CDR1 MNHEY, CDR2 SMNVEV (reference sequence).

This rearrangement joins TRBV27 to TRBJ1-6; a possible D gene is TRBD1 (6 bases). V gave up 1 base and J gave up 7 bases, with 8 bases separating them. Germline CDR1 MNHEY, CDR2 SMNVEV (reference sequence). The CDR3 consists of 14 residues. CDR3 DNA sequence: TGTGCCAGCAGTTTATGGGGGGGCAATTCACCCCTCCACTTT. It is translated as CASSLWGGNSPLHF.

This clonotype has only one observation. The chain couples TRBV27 to TRBJ2-3; 12 bases line up with TRBD2. The CDR3 is made up of 17 amino acids. Germline V gene sequence: CDR1 MNHEY, CDR2 SMNVEV (reference sequence). The J segment lost 6 bases and the V segment lost 4 bases, leaving 11 bases of the junction unmatched. CDR3 in DNA: TGTGCCAGCAGTTCCGGGGCCCTAGCGGGAGGGACCGATACGCAGTATTTT. Its translation: CASSSGALAGGTDTQYF.

By its share, this clonotype is medium-sized. The genes are TRBV7-6 and TRBJ2-3; 9 positions match TRBD2. Germline CDR1 and CDR2: SGHVS and FNYEAQ. The CDR3 extends over 16 amino acids. J gave up 8 bases and V 1 base, and 10 bases lay outside the gene matches. Written as DNA, the CDR3 is TGTGCCAGCAGCTTAGGAACTAGCGGGCCACGGGTTACGCAGTATTTT. Its protein is CASSLGTSGPRVTQYF.

The chain couples TRBV7-9 to TRBJ1-2; D gene unclear. The V gene's germline CDR1 is SEHNR and CDR2 FQNEAQ (reference sequence). The V and J ends lost 0 bases and 1 base respectively, with 12 bases between them. The CDR3 is made up of 16 amino acids. CDR3 in amino acids: CASSLAPGQYNYGYTF. The CDR3, as DNA: TGTGCCAGCAGCTTAGCCCCGGGCCAATATAACTATGGCTACACCTTC.

In DNA form, the CDR3 reads TGCAGCGTTGAGAGGACAGGGGGCGAAAACATTCAGTACTTC. Translating it yields CSVERTGGENIQYF. The chain joins TRBV29-1 to TRBJ2-4, with 11 bases identical to TRBD1. The germline CDR1 and CDR2 sequences are SQVTM and ANQGSEA. This CDR3 region has 14 residues. J lost 5 bases, V lost 3 bases, and 3 bases had no gene match.

Details on this clonotype: Just one base apart from a much larger clone, this may be a read error. This chain connects TRBV29-1 to TRBJ1-5, with unresolved D. The CDR3 has 13 amino acids. Germline CDR1 and CDR2: SQVTM and ANQGSEA. With 5 bases removed from V and 3 bases from J, the gap between germline ends came to 11 bases. CDR3 protein: CSVRNNHNQPQHF. Written as DNA, the CDR3 is TGCAGCGTTCGGAACAACCACAATCAGCCCCAGCATTTT. Full variable domain (remainder filled in from reference TRBV29-1 and TRBJ1-5): SAVISQKPSRDICQRGTSLTIQCQVDSQVTMMFWYRQQPGQSLTLIATANQGSEATYESGFVIDKFPISRPNLTFSTLTVSNMSPEDSSIYLCSVRNNHNQPQHFGDGTRLSIL.

The chain joins TRBV5-1 to TRBJ2-3, with D perhaps matching TRBD2 (5 bases). The germline V gene has CDR1 SGHRS and CDR2 YFSETQ. V was clipped by 6 bases and J by 0 bases, with 11 bases between them. CDR3 length equals 14 residues. The CDR3: CASTWGDSTDTQYF. CDR3 sequence (DNA): TGCGCCAGCACTTGGGGAGATAGCACAGATACGCAGTATTTT. Full variable domain (outside the CDR3, taken from reference TRBV5-1 and TRBJ2-3): KAGVTQTPRYLIKTRGQQVTLSCSPISGHRSVSWYQQTPGQGLQFLFEYFSETQRNKGNFPGRFSGRQFSNSRSEMNVSTLELGDSALYLCASTWGDSTDTQYFGPGTRLTVL.

V usage is TRBV20-1 and J usage is TRBJ2-7; D is uncertain. Germline V gene sequence: CDR1 DFQATT, CDR2 SNEGSKA (reference sequence). V lost 6 bases to trimming and J lost 0 bases, with 18 bases between them. This CDR3 region has 15 residues. The CDR3 loop reads CSAVRFATNSYEQYF. The CDR3 nucleotides are TGCAGTGCAGTCCGCTTTGCAACGAACTCCTACGAGCAGTACTTC.

This sequence joins TRBV5-4 and TRBJ1-6; 7 nucleotides agree with TRBD1. Germline CDR1 is SGHNT and CDR2 is YYREEE (reference sequence). The CDR3 runs to 14 residues. The ends lost 4 bases at V and 11 bases at J; junction bases unmatched: 9. CDR3 in amino acids: CASSTTGFGTPLHF. The CDR3 DNA follows: TGTGCCAGCAGCACGACAGGGTTCGGTACACCCCTCCACTTT.

The rearrangement links TRBV15 to TRBJ1-5; D gene unclear. The length of the CDR3 is 14 residues. The germline V gene has CDR1 LNHNV and CDR2 YYDKDF (reference sequence). V gave up 0 bases and J gave up 9 bases, with 12 bases separating them. CDR3 amino acids: CATSREAFLGPQHF. The CDR3 DNA sequence: TGTGCCACCAGCAGAGAGGCCTTCCTGGGGCCCCAGCATTTT.

In its sample, this clonotype was seen a few times. The V call is TRBV7-6, the J call TRBJ2-2; D may match TRBD1 or TRBD2 (5 bases each). With 1 base removed from V and 2 bases from J, the gap between germline ends came to 14 bases. The germline V gene has CDR1 SGHVS and CDR2 FNYEAQ. The CDR3 contains 17 residues. Here the CDR3 DNA reads TGTGCCAGCAGCTTAGGGGGCTTAGCGAAAAACACCGGGGAGCTGTTTTTT. Its protein is CASSLGGLAKNTGELFF.

This rearrangement joins TRBV5-1 to TRBJ2-1; 9 nucleotides line up with TRBD1. CDR1 SGHRS and CDR2 YFSETQ come from the germline V gene. V lost 4 bases to trimming and J lost 0 bases; unmatched junction nucleotides: 14. The CDR3 has 19 amino acids. CDR3 in DNA: TGCGCCAGCAGCACCCCCGACGGGACAGGGAAGAGCTCCTACAATGAGCAGTTCTTC. This codes for CASSTPDGTGKSSYNEQFF. Full variable domain (missing parts from reference TRBV5-1 and TRBJ2-1): KAGVTQTPRYLIKTRGQQVTLSCSPISGHRSVSWYQQTPGQGLQFLFEYFSETQRNKGNFPGRFSGRQFSNSRSEMNVSTLELGDSALYLCASSTPDGTGKSSYNEQFFGPGTRLTVL.

A single count supports this clonotype. This chain links TRBV27 with TRBJ1-1, with a weak D call TRBD1 (6 bases). This CDR3 is built from 14 residues. Trimming shortened V by 0 bases and J by 6 bases, and 11 bases separated the two germline ends. CDR1 MNHEY and CDR2 SMNVEV come from the germline V gene (reference sequence). CDR3 bases: TGTGCCAGCAGTTTATCGATCAGGGGCGCTGAAGCTTTCTTT. It translates to CASSLSIRGAEAFF.

The J gene is TRBJ1-1, the V gene TRBV19, with D possibly being TRBD1 (5 bases). Germline loops: CDR1 LNHDA, CDR2 SQIVND (reference sequence). Trimming took off 8 bases at V and 6 bases at J, with 16 bases between the two ends. There are 13 residues in the CDR3. The CDR3 spells CASCAGGAAEAFF. The CDR3 DNA is TGTGCCAGTTGCGCTGGCGGGGCGGCTGAAGCTTTCTTT.

This chain joins TRBV12-3 or TRBV12-4 and TRBJ1-1, with D unresolved. Trimming stripped 7 bases from V and 4 bases from J, with 16 bases between. The CDR3 totals 14 residues. CDR3 loop: CASTPTGVSTEAFF. CDR3 coding DNA: TGTGCCAGCACTCCTACCGGGGTCAGCACTGAAGCTTTCTTT.

Worth noting for this clonotype: The junction departs from germline at one end; a sequencing error may be responsible. The chain has TRBV12-3 or TRBV12-4 and TRBJ1-2; possible D gene TRBD1, 5 bases. The CDR3 runs to 17 residues. The CDR3 DNA follows: TGTGCCAGCAGCCCTACAAACGGGGCAGTTCCTAACTATTGCTACACCTTC. Protein product: CASSPTNGAVPNYCYTF.

The chain joins TRBV19 to TRBJ1-1; 9 bases agree with TRBD1. Germline trimming cut 4 bases from V and 2 bases from J; bases unmatched to any gene: 2. CDR1 and CDR2 from the germline V gene are LNHDA and SQIVND (reference sequence). The CDR3 is made up of 14 amino acids. CDR3 amino acids: CASSRDRANTEAFF. In nucleotides, the CDR3 is TGTGCCAGTAGTAGGGACAGGGCTAACACTGAAGCTTTCTTT. The variable domain in full, completed from reference TRBV19 and TRBJ1-1, reads DGGITQSPKYLFRKEGQNVTLSCEQNLNHDAMYWYRQDPGQGLRLIYYSQIVNDFQKGDIAEGYSVSREKKESFPLTVTSAQKNPTAFYLCASSRDRANTEAFFGQGTRLTVV.

The chain links TRBV5-4 to TRBJ2-7; weak D call: TRBD1 (5 bases). The CDR3 is made up of 11 amino acids. Trimming pared 2 bases from V and 5 bases from J, leaving 5 bases between. In germline, CDR1 is SGHNT, CDR2 YYREEE (reference sequence). The CDR3 DNA sequence: TGTGCCAGCAGCTTAGGGGACGAGCAGTACTTC. Translating gives CASSLGDEQYF. Full variable domain (remainder filled in from reference TRBV5-4 and TRBJ2-7): ETGVTQSPTHLIKTRGQQVTLRCSSQSGHNTVSWYQQALGQGPQFIFQYYREEENGRGNFPPRFSGLQFPNYSSELNVNALELDDSALYLCASSLGDEQYFGPGTRLTVT.

The chain couples TRBV19 to TRBJ1-2, with TRBD1 identical over 10 bases. V gave up 5 bases and J gave up 1 base; unmatched junction bases: 7. The CDR3 extends over 16 amino acids. CDR1 LNHDA and CDR2 SQIVND come from the germline V gene (reference sequence). DNA of the CDR3: TGTGCCAGTAGTTCAACCGACAGGGGGCTTAACTATGGCTACACCTTC. It is translated as CASSSTDRGLNYGYTF.

The chain is built from TRBV6-2 or TRBV6-3 and TRBJ2-1; TRBD1 aligns across 8 bases. V gave up 8 bases and J gave up 3 bases; unmatched junction bases: 6. CDR1 and CDR2 from the germline V gene are MNHEY and SVGEGT. The CDR3 has 14 amino acids. CDR3 DNA sequence: TGTGCCAGCTCCCGGACAGGGTACTACAATGAGCAGTTCTTC. It is translated as CASSRTGYYNEQFF.

The sample holds a few counts of this clonotype. The chain's CDR3 is CASSLGSSGYEQYF. CDR3 coding DNA: TGTGCCAGCAGTCTGGGATCATCGGGCTACGAGCAGTACTTC. V and J are TRBV6-5 and TRBJ2-7; D gene uncertain. Trimming took off 5 bases at V and 3 bases at J, with 14 bases between the two ends. Germline CDR1 is MNHEY and CDR2 is SVGAGI. The CDR3 totals 14 residues.

The chain carries TRBV7-9 and TRBJ2-3, with D perhaps TRBD1 (6 bases). The CDR3 runs 16 residues. V dropped 3 bases and J dropped 4 bases, with 17 bases sitting between them. Looked up from germline, CDR1 is SEHNR and CDR2 is FQNEAQ (reference sequence). The CDR3 region is CASSFSLGGGADTQYF. DNA for the CDR3: TGTGCCAGCAGCTTCTCCCTAGGGGGTGGGGCAGATACGCAGTATTTT. The full variable domain, completed using reference TRBV7-9 and TRBJ2-3, is DTGVSQNPRHKITKRGQNVTFRCDPISEHNRLYWYRQTLGQGPEFLTYFQNEAQLEKSRLLSDRFSAERPKGSFSTLEIQRTEQGDSAMYLCASSFSLGGGADTQYFGPGTRLTVL.

V usage is TRBV12-3 or TRBV12-4 and J usage is TRBJ2-7; 7 positions match TRBD1. J was trimmed by 4 bases and V by 5 bases; bases with no gene match: 8. CDR3 size: 14 residues. CDR3 loop: CASSIRDRKYEQYF. CDR3 nucleotide sequence: TGTGCCAGCAGTATCCGGGACAGAAAGTACGAGCAGTACTTC.

This clonotype was counted a few times. The J gene is TRBJ2-5, the V gene TRBV24-1; D uncertain. From germline, CDR1 is KGHDR and CDR2 SFDVKD. Trimming took off 4 bases at V and 4 bases at J, with 15 bases between the two ends. The CDR3 spans 15 residues. This chain's CDR3 is CATSDPVDEAETQYF. The CDR3, as DNA: TGTGCCACCAGTGACCCCGTAGACGAGGCAGAGACCCAGTACTTC.

This clonotype was observed once. The chain combines TRBV7-2 with TRBJ2-7; 9 bases map to TRBD2. The germline V gene encodes CDR1 SGHTA and CDR2 FQGNSA. The CDR3 extends over 16 amino acids. With 1 base clipped from V and 0 bases from J, the junction kept 4 bases outside the gene matches. As DNA, the CDR3 is TGTGCCAGCAGCTTAGGAGCGGGAGGTTTCTCCTACGAGCAGTACTTC. It codes for CASSLGAGGFSYEQYF.

The table lists this clonotype with a few counts. The chain joins TRBV6-5 to TRBJ1-1, with TRBD1 as a possible D gene (6 bases). The CDR3 length is 14 residues. V gave up 10 bases and J gave up 5 bases, with 20 bases separating them. Germline loops: CDR1 MNHEY, CDR2 SVGAGI. The CDR3 loop is CATRYGGLGTEAFF. The CDR3 DNA sequence: TGTGCCACCCGTTACGGGGGGCTGGGGACTGAAGCTTTCTTT.

The gene calls are TRBV6-1 and TRBJ2-3, with D perhaps TRBD2 (6 bases). CDR1 and CDR2 from the germline V gene are MNHNS and SASEGT. The CDR3 consists of 15 residues. V was cut by 6 bases and J by 2 bases, with 15 bases left in between. For the CDR3, the DNA is TGTGCCAGCAGGGGGATCGCGGGGTTCACAGATACGCAGTATTTT. It codes for CASRGIAGFTDTQYF.